What follows are 30 T cell receptor beta chains derived from one specimen sequenced in a study of T cells in Graves' hyperthyroidism and ophthalmopathy. Using RNA transcripts as the source, TCR beta CDR3 regions were amplified. First-round RT-PCR targeting the TCR CDR3 was performed with the HTBI primer set. TCRdb reanalysed the multiplex PCR reads using MiXCR and keeps one entry per CDR3 protein. The sample has 37,000 or so distinct CDR3 sequences, around 53% seen once; the top ten hold 17%. The specimen sequenced was blood. The origin of the receptors is a man aged 40-55 years with Graves' ophthalmopathy.

The chain is built from TRBV20-1 and TRBJ1-4, with 7 positions matching TRBD1. The CDR3 spans 15 residues. Germline loops: CDR1 DFQATT, CDR2 SNEGSKA (reference sequence). V gave up 0 bases and J gave up 4 bases; unmatched junction bases: 5. The CDR3 nucleotides read TGCAGTGCTAGAGAAAGGGGGCAGGGTAATGAAAAACTGTTTTTT. Protein product: CSARERGQGNEKLFF.

This clonotype was recorded once. This chain connects TRBV20-1 to TRBJ2-2; D uncertain. The V and J ends lost 0 bases and 8 bases respectively, with 13 bases between them. CDR1 DFQATT and CDR2 SNEGSKA come from the germline V gene (reference sequence). The CDR3 loop spans 14 amino acids. DNA of the CDR3: TGCAGTGCTAGAGATCTTGGGTCGTCAGGGGAGCTGTTTTTT. Translating gives CSARDLGSSGELFF.

In this sample, this clonotype turned up many times. This chain joins TRBV15 and TRBJ2-1; a possible D gene is TRBD2 (7 bases). The V end lost 1 base, the J end lost 6 bases, and 16 bases lay between the germline ends. Germline CDR1 and CDR2: LNHNV and YYDKDF (reference sequence). The CDR3 loop spans 16 amino acids. Here the CDR3 DNA reads TGTGCCACCAGCAGAGGGGGAGGAGGGGGGGGCAATGAGCAGTTCTTC. It translates to CATSRGGGGGGNEQFF.

V is TRBV30 and J is TRBJ2-2; perhaps TRBD2 as D (6 bases). Trimming took 2 bases from V and 2 from J, leaving 12 bases between them. The CDR3 is 15 residues long. Per the germline V gene, CDR1 is GTSNPN and CDR2 is SVGIG (reference sequence). In nucleotides, the CDR3 is TGTGCCTGGAGTACCGGGACTTTTAACACCGGGGAGCTGTTTTTT. This translates into CAWSTGTFNTGELFF.

This clonotype is termed medium-sized (0.01 to 0.1%). The gene calls are TRBV7-8 and TRBJ1-3, with 9 positions matching TRBD1. The CDR3 runs 15 residues. CDR1 is SGHVS and CDR2 is FQNEAQ in the germline V gene. Germline trimming cut 5 bases from V and 2 bases from J; bases unmatched to any gene: 4. CDR3 region: CASSLRQGAGNTIYF. The DNA of the CDR3 is TGTGCCAGCAGCCTTCGACAGGGGGCTGGAAACACCATATATTTT.

The table lists this clonotype with many counts. CDR3 region: CASSTSLSGGGTYEQYF. The CDR3 bases are TGTGCCAGCAGTACCTCCCTCTCAGGGGGAGGGACCTACGAGCAGTACTTC. The V gene is TRBV28, the J gene TRBJ2-7, with D possibly being TRBD1 or TRBD2 (7 bases each). With 5 bases removed from V and 2 bases from J, the gap between germline ends came to 22 bases. The CDR3 has 17 amino acids. The germline gives CDR1 MDHEN, CDR2 SYDVKM.

This clonotype was seen many times. The chain recombines TRBV5-1 with TRBJ2-1, with D unclear. Between the trimmed V and J ends, which lost 0 bases and 1 base, there was a span of 17 bases. Germline V lookup: CDR1 SGHRS, CDR2 YFSETQ. The CDR3 consists of 18 residues. The CDR3 DNA sequence: TGCGCCAGCAGCTTGGCCAATTTGGTCCAAGGGTCCTACAATGAGCAGTTCTTC. Residues: CASSLANLVQGSYNEQFF.

This clonotype was recorded once. The chain employs TRBV6-4 and TRBJ1-6, with a weak D call TRBD1 (6 bases). The germline V gene has CDR1 MRHNA and CDR2 SNTAGT. Trimming left V 7 bases short and J 3 bases short, with 16 bases between. The CDR3 extends over 16 amino acids. The CDR3 coding sequence is TGTGCCAGCACGGGGAGGGACACTGACTATAATTCACCCCTCCACTTT. The encoded protein is CASTGRDTDYNSPLHF.

As for this clonotype: One junction end disagrees with the germline gene, perhaps due to a read error. The chain links TRBV20-1 to TRBJ2-3, with TRBD2 identical over 7 bases. Germline-derived CDR1 and CDR2 are DFQATT and SNEGSKA (reference sequence). The CDR3 is 16 amino acids. CDR3 in DNA: TGCAGTGCTAGAGACCTTACTCGCGGGGGAACAGATACGCGGTATTTT. Translating gives CSARDLTRGGTDTRYF.

The V call is TRBV20-1, the J call TRBJ2-1; 10 bases align to TRBD1. CDR1 is DFQATT, CDR2 SNEGSKA, per germline (reference sequence). The V gene end was trimmed by 5 bases and the J gene end by 7 bases; junction bases not matched to a gene: 5. This CDR3 contains 13 residues. The CDR3 bases are TGCAGTGCTCGGGACAGGGGTAGTAATGAGCAGTTCTTC. Translation: CSARDRGSNEQFF.

This clonotype appeared many times. This sequence may be a read error, since a much larger clone differs from it by one base. This chain connects TRBV11-3 to TRBJ2-2, with D possibly being TRBD1 (5 bases). Germline-derived CDR1 and CDR2 are SGHNT and YENEEA. Deletions cut 1 base from V and 6 bases from J, with 9 bases between. The length of the CDR3 is 14 residues. The CDR3 DNA follows: TGTGCCAGCAGCTTAGGCGGCAGGGCCGGGGAGCTGTTTTTT. Amino acids: CASSLGGRAGELFF.

This clonotype was seen repeatedly, ten times or more. V is TRBV28 and J is TRBJ2-1, with D possibly TRBD1 on 6 matching bases. The V end lost 4 bases, the J end lost 4 bases, and 14 bases lay between the germline ends. CDR3 size: 15 residues. Germline CDR1 reads MDHEN; CDR2 reads SYDVKM. The CDR3: CASSWDIPFYNEQFF. CDR3 nucleotide sequence: TGTGCCAGCAGTTGGGACATCCCTTTTTACAATGAGCAGTTCTTC.

About this clonotype: The junction shows a germline mismatch at one end, possibly a read error. This chain connects TRBV29-1 to TRBJ1-2; 7 bases are a match to TRBD1. The CDR3 is 14 residues long. Germline V CDR1 and CDR2: SQVTM, ANQGSEA. The CDR3 nucleotides are TGCAGCGCTGAAGATCCCGAGGGGGCAGGAGGCTACACCTTC. Translation: CSAEDPEGAGGYTF. The full variable domain, its missing parts supplied by reference TRBV29-1 and TRBJ1-2, is SAVISQKPSRDICQRGTSLTIQCQVDSQVTMMFWYRQQPGQSLTLIATANQGSEATYESGFVIDKFPISRPNLTFSTLTVSNMSPEDSSIYLCSAEDPEGAGGYTFGSGTRLTVV.

The J gene is TRBJ2-3, the V gene TRBV25-1; D is ambiguous. Judging by the DNA end, TRBJ1-5 fits better; the J call may be wrong. This CDR3 spans 15 amino acids. Germline lookup yields CDR1 MGHDK and CDR2 SYGVNS. The CDR3 sequence: CASSVQAGSTDTQHF. CDR3 coding DNA: TGTGCCAGCAGCGTACAAGCGGGGAGCACAGATACGCAGCATTTT.

This clonotype was recorded only once. The chain links TRBV19 to TRBJ2-2, with D possibly being TRBD2 (7 bases). There are 14 residues in the CDR3. The V gene's germline CDR1 is LNHDA and CDR2 SQIVND (reference sequence). V lost 7 bases, J lost 7 bases, and 16 bases lay in between. The chain's CDR3 is CASKGVAGVGELFF. As DNA, the CDR3 is TGTGCCAGTAAGGGGGTGGCGGGGGTCGGGGAGCTGTTTTTT.

This clonotype was counted many times. The rearrangement links TRBV28 to TRBJ2-7; D assignment may be TRBD1 or TRBD2 (6 bases each). The CDR3 extends over 13 amino acids. The germline CDR1 and CDR2 sequences are MDHEN and SYDVKM. The V end lost 4 bases, the J end lost 5 bases, and 12 bases lay between the germline ends. CDR3 coding DNA: TGTGCCAGCAGTTACTCCGGGGGCGACGAGCAGTACTTC. This encodes CASSYSGGDEQYF.

This clonotype was found a few times. The chain couples TRBV20-1 to TRBJ2-5, with 8 nucleotides matching TRBD2. The trim removed 0 bases at V and 4 bases at J, leaving 10 bases unmatched. CDR3 length equals 16 residues. Per the germline V gene, CDR1 is DFQATT and CDR2 is SNEGSKA (reference sequence). CDR3 protein: CSARDPVGRASETQYF. CDR3 in DNA: TGCAGTGCTAGAGATCCGGTCGGGAGGGCCTCAGAGACCCAGTACTTC.

This clonotype was seen many times. V gene TRBV12-3 or TRBV12-4 combines with J gene TRBJ1-5; a possible D gene is TRBD1 (5 bases). V lost 2 bases and J 7 bases, leaving 12 bases between the germline ends. There are 14 residues in the CDR3. The CDR3 here is CASSLSGSGQPQHF. The CDR3 DNA reads as TGTGCCAGCAGTTTATCAGGGTCCGGGCAGCCCCAGCATTTT.

Notes on this clonotype: Lacking the conserved final phenylalanine or tryptophan, this CDR3 likely reflects a read error. This chain links TRBV11-2 with TRBJ2-7, with D possibly TRBD1 on 6 matching bases. This CDR3 has 14 residues. Germline assignment: CDR1 SGHAT and CDR2 FQNNGV. CDR3 residues: CAGSLDRSEDEQYL. CDR3 nucleotide sequence: TGTGCCGGCAGCTTAGACAGGTCTGAGGACGAGCAGTACCTC.

This clonotype has a count of ten or more. The V and J genes are TRBV6-6 and TRBJ1-5, with a possible D match to TRBD1 (6 bases). The CDR3 sequence is 17 residues long. Trimming stripped 5 bases from V and 0 bases from J, with 17 bases between. CDR1 and CDR2 from the germline V gene are MNHNY and SVGAGI (reference sequence). In DNA, the CDR3 is TGTGCCAGCAGTAGAGCCGGGACACGGGATAGCAATCAGCCCCAGCATTTT. This codes for CASSRAGTRDSNQPQHF.

Concerning this clonotype itself: Given a much more abundant clone one base away, this may be a read error. The chain recombines TRBV30 with TRBJ1-1; D is uncertain. Germline CDR1 and CDR2: GTSNPN and SVGIG (reference sequence). The CDR3 loop spans 14 amino acids. V gave up 4 bases and J gave up 0 bases, with 12 bases separating them. The CDR3 DNA sequence: TGTGCCTGGATAAGCGGAGGAATGAACACTGAAGCTTTCTTT. This gives the protein CAWISGGMNTEAFF.

This clonotype was seen ten or more times. The gene calls are TRBV7-9 and TRBJ2-7; D is unresolved. This CDR3 comprises 14 residues. The V and J ends lost 2 bases and 4 bases respectively, with 12 bases between them. CDR1 SEHNR and CDR2 FQNEAQ come from the germline V gene (reference sequence). This chain's CDR3 is CASSLSQASYEQYF. The CDR3, as DNA: TGTGCCAGCAGCTTAAGTCAGGCCTCGTACGAGCAGTACTTC.

The sample holds a few counts of this clonotype. The chain combines TRBV7-6 with TRBJ2-1; tentative D call: TRBD1 (5 bases). The CDR3 loop spans 12 amino acids. Trimming shortened V by 1 base and J by 12 bases, and 10 bases separated the two germline ends. The germline CDR1 and CDR2 sequences are SGHVS and FNYEAQ. The CDR3 spells CASSLGSTGQFF. The CDR3 region has the DNA TGTGCCAGCAGCTTAGGGTCAACAGGGCAGTTCTTC.

The rearrangement links TRBV29-1 to TRBJ2-1; 9 positions match TRBD2. Germline V gene sequence: CDR1 SQVTM, CDR2 ANQGSEA. Trimming removed 3 bases from V and 6 bases from J; junction bases left unmatched: 6. The CDR3 is 14 residues long. The CDR3 reads CSVEAGGGLNEQFF. CDR3 nucleotide sequence: TGCAGCGTTGAGGCGGGAGGGGGGCTCAATGAGCAGTTCTTC.

This clonotype was found many times. The chain couples TRBV5-4 to TRBJ2-3; TRBD2 matches at 8 bases. The CDR3 is 17 amino acids. Trimming cost V 4 bases and J 11 bases; bases outside gene matches: 21. Germline assignment: CDR1 SGHNT and CDR2 YYREEE (reference sequence). The CDR3 coding sequence is TGTGCCAGCAGCCTCCCCAGGGGAGCGGGAGCGCTCATGGGGCAGTATTTT. This translates into CASSLPRGAGALMGQYF.

With respect to this clonotype: It may be a read error: a sequence one base away is much more abundant. The chain uses TRBV27 and TRBJ2-3, with TRBD2 matching 9 bases. There are 16 residues in the CDR3. CDR1 and CDR2 from the germline V gene are MNHEY and SMNVEV (reference sequence). V lost 11 bases and J lost 4; bases outside the gene matches: 16. CDR3 nucleotides: TGTGCCGCCCCGGGACTAGCAAGCGAAGAACCAGATACGCAGTATTTT. As protein: CAAPGLASEEPDTQYF.

The chain is built from TRBV7-2 and TRBJ2-3, with 9 bases aligning to TRBD2. The ends lost 4 bases at V and 7 bases at J; junction bases unmatched: 18. Germline V CDR1 and CDR2: SGHTA, FQGNSA. CDR3 length: 18 residues. CDR3 in DNA: TGTGCCAGCAGCTCTCCCTATCCGCGGGGGGGCAGAGGTTATACGCAGTATTTT. Translating gives CASSSPYPRGGRGYTQYF. Combining the CDR3 with reference TRBV7-2 and TRBJ2-3 gives the whole variable domain GAGVSQSPSNKVTEKGKDVELRCDPISGHTALYWYRQSLGQGLEFLIYFQGNSAPDKSGLPSDRFSAERTGGSVSTLTIQRTQQEDSAVYLCASSSPYPRGGRGYTQYFGPGTRLTVL.

This clonotype has ten or more counts. The V and J genes are TRBV14 and TRBJ2-7; D remains unclear. CDR1 is SGHDN, CDR2 FVKESK, per germline. Trimming pared 2 bases from V and 1 base from J, leaving 24 bases between. This CDR3 contains 19 residues. CDR3 region: CASSQTGSSYERASYEQYF. For the CDR3, the DNA is TGTGCCAGCAGCCAAACCGGTAGCTCCTACGAAAGGGCTTCCTACGAGCAGTACTTC.

In this sample, this clonotype turned up many times. The chain employs TRBV5-1 and TRBJ1-6; unclear D gene. CDR1 SGHRS and CDR2 YFSETQ come from the germline V gene. CDR3 length: 14 amino acids. Trimming cost V 4 bases and J 7 bases, with 12 bases left between them. In DNA, the CDR3 is TGCGCCAGCAGCCTAAACAGAGGGAATTCACCCCTCCACTTT. Protein sequence: CASSLNRGNSPLHF.

The chain employs TRBV20-1 and TRBJ2-7; D remains unclear. The CDR3 sequence is 13 residues long. Trimming stripped 3 bases from V and 0 bases from J, with 9 bases between. Germline V gene sequence: CDR1 DFQATT, CDR2 SNEGSKA (reference sequence). The CDR3 reads CSARPQLSYEQYF. In DNA form, the CDR3 reads TGCAGTGCTAGGCCCCAGCTCTCCTACGAGCAGTACTTC.